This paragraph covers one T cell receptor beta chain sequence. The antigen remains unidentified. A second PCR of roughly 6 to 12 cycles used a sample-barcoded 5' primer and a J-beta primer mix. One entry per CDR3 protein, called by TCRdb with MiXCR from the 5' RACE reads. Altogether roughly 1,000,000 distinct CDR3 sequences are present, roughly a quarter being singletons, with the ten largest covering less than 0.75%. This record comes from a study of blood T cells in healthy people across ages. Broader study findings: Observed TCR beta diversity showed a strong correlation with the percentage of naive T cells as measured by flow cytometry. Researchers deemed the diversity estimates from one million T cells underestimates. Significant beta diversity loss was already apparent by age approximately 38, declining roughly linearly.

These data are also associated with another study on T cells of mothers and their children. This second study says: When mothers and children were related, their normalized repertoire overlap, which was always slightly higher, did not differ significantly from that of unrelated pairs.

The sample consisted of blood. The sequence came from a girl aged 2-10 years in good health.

The CDR3 nucleotides are TGCGCCAGCAGCTTATCCGGGAGTTATGAGCAGTTCTTC. Its translation: CASSLSGSYEQFF. This rearrangement joins TRBV5-1 to TRBJ2-5; D is possibly TRBD2 (6 bases). The assigned J gene may be wrong: the sequence end matches TRBJ2-1 better. In germline, CDR1 is SGHRS, CDR2 YFSETQ. This CDR3 region has 13 residues.